Listed below are T cell receptor beta chains from one sample, sequenced in a study of blood T cell repertoires in COVID-19. Measured with immunoSEQ multiplex PCR; TCRdb has only the in-frame clones, and not every one. Here the sample spans roughly 360,000 clones, roughly four fifths being singletons. The sequenced sample consisted of PBMCs or T cells enriched from blood (not recorded which). The receptors originated from a woman aged 45-59 years who had recovered from COVID-19. The CDR3 runs from the conserved cysteine through the conserved F or W. The D gene is left open where the match is weak. Part of the rows lack a size; the others show once, few, many or a class for expanded clones.

j_gene | v_gene | abundance | d_gene | CDR3nt | CDR3aa
TRBJ1-2 | TRBV6-5 | once | - | TGTGCCAGCACCCCTGGGGGGAACTATGGCTACACCTTC | CASTPGGNYGYTF
TRBJ2-3 | TRBV5-1 | - | - | TGCGCCAGCAGCTTCGGAGGACGGAGCACAGATACGCAGTATTTT | CASSFGGRSTDTQYF
TRBJ2-7 | TRBV4-1 | - | - | TGCGCCAGCAGCCAAGTTTCCGCCGGCAGGGGCGAATACGAGCAGTACTTC | CASSQVSAGRGEYEQYF
TRBJ1-5 | TRBV6-2/TRBV6-3 | - | - | TGTGCCAGCAGTTATTTCCGGGGGGTAGATCAGCCCCAGCATTTT | CASSYFRGVDQPQHF
TRBJ1-2 | TRBV27 | - | - | TGTGCCAGCAGTCCCGACAGGATCTATGGCTACACCTTC | CASSPDRIYGYTF
TRBJ1-2 | TRBV30 | - | - | TGTGCCTGGAGTGCCCCAGGGAGGTATGGCTACACCTTC | CAWSAPGRYGYTF
TRBJ2-7 | TRBV28 | - | - | TGTGCCACCCTCTCGACTATCCCCTACGAGCAGTACTTC | CATLSTIPYEQYF
TRBJ1-6 | TRBV9 | - | - | TGTGCCAGCAGCGTAGCCGGACAGCTAAATTCACCCCTCCACTTT | CASSVAGQLNSPLHF
TRBJ2-7 | TRBV4-2 | - | TRBD2 | TGTGCCAGCAGCCAAGGGAGCGGGGGCTCCTACGAGCAGTACTTC | CASSQGSGGSYEQYF
TRBJ2-3 | TRBV5-4 | - | TRBD1 | TGTGCCAGCAGCCGGGACAGTAACACAGATACGCAGTATTTT | CASSRDSNTDTQYF
TRBJ2-2 | TRBV11-2 | - | - | TGTGCCAGCAGCTTAGGGGCACCCACCGGGGAGCTGTTTTTT | CASSLGAPTGELFF
TRBJ2-5 | TRBV29-1 | - | TRBD2 | TGCAGCGTCACACCGGGACTAGCGGGCGCAGAGACCCAGTACTTC | CSVTPGLAGAETQYF
TRBJ1-1 | TRBV6-6 | once | TRBD1 | TGTGCCTGCCAAGAGACAGGGAGGCTGAACACTGAAGCTTTCTTT | CACQETGRLNTEAFF
TRBJ1-2 | TRBV29-1 | - | TRBD1 | TGCAGCGTTGCAGACAGGGGTGGGTATGGCTACACCTTC | CSVADRGGYGYTF
TRBJ2-1 | TRBV20-1 | - | - | TGCAGTGCTAGAGCTTATGAGCAGTTCTTC | CSARAYEQFF
TRBJ2-2 | TRBV30 | - | - | TGTGCCTGGAGTGTGGAACGGGGCGGGGAGCTGTTTTTT | CAWSVERGGELFF
TRBJ2-7 | TRBV5-8 | - | - | TGTGCCAGCAGCTTGTCCGGGAGCTCCTACGAGCAGTACTTC | CASSLSGSSYEQYF
TRBJ2-1 | TRBV5-5 | few | - | TGTGCCAGCAGCCCCACTTCCGGGAACAATGAGCAGTTCTTC | CASSPTSGNNEQFF
TRBJ2-3 | TRBV12-5 | - | TRBD1 | TGTGCTAGTGGTCCGACAGGGGGCAATACGCAGTATTTT | CASGPTGGNTQYF
TRBJ1-3 | TRBV2 | - | - | TGTGCCAGCAGTGAAAGACAATCAGGGGTCGGAAACACCATATATTTT | CASSERQSGVGNTIYF
TRBJ1-2 | TRBV7-2 | once | TRBD1 | TGTGCCAGCAGCTTTGCGGACAGGGGGCGCGGCTACACCTTC | CASSFADRGRGYTF
TRBJ2-3 | TRBV7-3 | - | - | TGTGCCAGCAGCCCCCTCACGCGCCGGACTCCAAACCGCACAGATACGCAGTATTTT | CASSPLTRRTPNRTDTQYF